This paragraph reports one TCR beta chain. Vbeta (60) and Jbeta (13) primers were used in the PCR. Only in-frame clones appear in the TCRdb table, and some are missing; sequencing was by immunoSEQ multiplex PCR. Recorded for this sample: approximately 110,000 clones. This sample is drawn from a study of cytomegalovirus exposure and HLA in healthy donors. When sampled, the donors appeared nominally healthy, though they likely had unrecorded immune exposures. CDR3 length equals 15 residues. Losses at the gene ends were 0 bases for V and 3 bases for J; bases not matched to a gene: 3. Germline CDR1 and CDR2: SGHRS and YFSETQ.

The chain carries TRBV5-1 and TRBJ2-3, with 8 positions matching TRBD1. The receptor's source is a man younger than 40 in good health and CMV-seronegative. Sequencing used PBMCs. The CDR3 reads CASSLGQGKTDTQYF. The CDR3 nucleotides read TGCGCCAGCAGCTTGGGACAGGGGAAGACAGATACGCAGTATTTT.